This T cell receptor beta chain was captured in a study of regulatory T cells in long-lasting Graves disease. Findings and caveats of the study: Segments TRBV28, TRBJ1-2 and TRBJ2-5 showed preferential usage in persistent disease. Persistent patients shared more public clonotypes (over 2,500) than new patients (under 1,000).

Time point defined: persistent/refractory GD, antithyroid drugs over 5 years with positive TRAb. Making the TCR library involved RNA that had been extracted from PBMCs. Combining iRepertoire HTBI primers with Arm-PCR of CDR3 regions, the authors built TCR beta libraries. Per the original data handling: Gene usage covered about 62 TRBV and 14 TRBJ segments. TCRdb itself ran the multiplex PCR reads through MiXCR, one entry per CDR3 protein. None of the V and J calls come from the authors' own analysis; TCRdb made them. Of 650,000 to 700,000 distinct CDR3 sequences detected, about 32% appear once; the ten largest clones hold under 55%. CDR1 SGHRS and CDR2 YFSETQ come from the germline V gene. This CDR3 is 15 amino acids long. Trimming took 5 bases from V and 2 from J, leaving 17 bases between them. In regard to this clonotype: What it binds is not known.

The chain has TRBV5-1 and TRBJ2-7; D possibly corresponds to TRBD1 (6 bases). The clonotype comes from a female donor with Graves disease. The sequencing used peripheral blood mononuclear cells (PBMCs), collected when the disease was refractory, from a patient treated with antithyroid drugs. The CDR3 here is CASRNDRRLPYEQYF. For the CDR3, the DNA is TGCGCCAGCAGAAACGACAGGAGACTACCCTACGAGCAGTACTTC.